Each of the 22 T cell receptor beta chains below was sequenced from the same sample in a study of Graves' ophthalmopathy and Graves' hyperthyroidism. CDR3 regions of TCR beta were amplified from RNA transcripts. An initial RT-PCR round employing HTBI primers preceded a second-round multiplex PCR. TCRdb fed the multiplex PCR reads into MiXCR, producing one record per CDR3 protein. Of a few hundred thousand distinct CDR3 sequences listed, 15% are singletons. Input material: peripheral blood. The receptors were sampled from a woman between 18 and 29 years old with stable Graves' hyperthyroidism.

This clonotype came up many times. The chain carries TRBV6-1 and TRBJ1-1, with D perhaps TRBD1 (6 bases). Germline assignment: CDR1 MNHNS and CDR2 SASEGT. V lost 7 bases and J lost 0, with 12 bases in between. CDR3 length equals 14 residues. CDR3 loop: CASTSQGLNTEAFF. As DNA, the CDR3 is TGTGCCAGCACCTCACAGGGATTGAACACTGAAGCTTTCTTT.

In this sample, this clonotype turned up many times. The chain uses TRBV6-2 or TRBV6-3 and TRBJ1-1; D unresolved. Germline V lookup: CDR1 MNHEY, CDR2 SVGEGT. V was trimmed by 4 bases and J by 1 base, leaving 4 bases between them. This CDR3 comprises 12 residues. In DNA form, the CDR3 reads TGTGCCAGCAGTTGGTGGAACACTGAAGCTTTCTTT. Amino acids: CASSWWNTEAFF.

This clonotype was seen at least ten times. This chain links TRBV19 with TRBJ2-2; TRBD1 or TRBD2 may be the D gene (6 bases each). Per the germline V gene, CDR1 is LNHDA and CDR2 is SQIVND (reference sequence). The CDR3 contains 13 residues. The germline V and J ends were trimmed by 3 bases and 9 bases, with 11 bases remaining between them. Written as DNA, the CDR3 is TGTGCCAGTAGTATCCTCGGGGGCCGGGAGCTGTTTTTT. Protein sequence: CASSILGGRELFF.

This clonotype came up many times. The chain is built from TRBV12-5 and TRBJ2-7; 9 bases map to TRBD1. The V and J ends lost 2 bases and 0 bases, in that order; junction bases with no gene match: 8. This CDR3 has 17 residues. Germline lookup yields CDR1 LGHNT and CDR2 FRNRAP. CDR3 in DNA: TGTGCTAGTGGTTTGTCCTACAGGGGGCCACTCTCCTACGAGCAGTACTTC. Its protein is CASGLSYRGPLSYEQYF. The whole variable domain, filled in from reference TRBV12-5 and TRBJ2-7, reads DARVTQTPRHKVTEMGQEVTMRCQPILGHNTVFWYRQTMMQGLELLAYFRNRAPLDDSGMPKDRFSAEMPDATLATLKIQPSEPRDSAVYFCASGLSYRGPLSYEQYFGPGTRLTVT.

In its sample, this clonotype was seen many times. The V call is TRBV6-5, the J call TRBJ2-5, with TRBD1 as a possible D gene (5 bases). The germline V gene encodes CDR1 MNHEY and CDR2 SVGAGI. Trimming removed 0 bases from V and 8 bases from J, with 13 bases in between. This CDR3 spans 14 amino acids. CDR3: CASSYSGQGETQYF. CDR3 nucleotides: TGTGCCAGCAGTTACTCGGGGCAGGGTGAAACCCAGTACTTC.

A note on this clonotype: It may be a read error: a sequence one base away is much more abundant. The chain links TRBV4-2 to TRBJ1-1; a possible D gene is TRBD1 (6 bases). Germline CDR1 is LGHNA and CDR2 is YNFKEQ. CDR3 length: 15 residues. In DNA, the CDR3 is TGTGCCAGCAGCCAAGACGGGGGGCTCGACACTGAAGCTTGCTTT. This encodes CASSQDGGLDTEACF.

This clonotype showed up just a few times. V usage is TRBV4-1 and J usage is TRBJ2-7, with 7 bases aligning to TRBD1. Germline V CDR1 and CDR2: MGHRA, YSYEKL. CDR3 length equals 15 residues. Trimming at V came to 1 base and at J to 1 base, leaving 4 bases not matched to a gene. The CDR3 is CASSQVRTGSYEQYF. The CDR3 DNA reads as TGCGCCAGCAGCCAAGTCAGGACAGGTTCCTACGAGCAGTACTTC.

This clonotype was counted between two and nine times. The CDR3 bases are TGTGCCTGGAGTGTAAGGAGGATCGATGGCTACACCTTC. Its protein is CAWSVRRIDGYTF. V usage is TRBV30 and J usage is TRBJ1-2, with D uncertain. V gave up 0 bases and J gave up 6 bases, with 11 bases separating them. Germline CDR1 reads GTSNPN; CDR2 reads SVGIG (reference sequence). The CDR3 covers 13 residues. Complete variable domain (other parts from reference TRBV30 and TRBJ1-2): SQTIHQWPATLVQPVGSPLSLECTVEGTSNPNLYWYRQAAGRGLQLLFYSVGIGQISSEVPQNLSASRPQDRQFILSSKKLLLSDSGFYLCAWSVRRIDGYTFGSGTRLTVV.

The sample holds many counts of this clonotype. This chain links TRBV12-5 with TRBJ1-2; D uncertain. The CDR3 runs 19 residues. Germline CDR1 reads LGHNT; CDR2 reads FRNRAP. V lost 0 bases and J 8 bases, leaving 28 bases between the germline ends. CDR3 in DNA: TGTGCTAGTGGTTTGGTAAGTCCCTACACCGGGCCCCTAGGCGACGGCTACACCTTC. This encodes CASGLVSPYTGPLGDGYTF. Together with reference TRBV12-5 and TRBJ1-2, the CDR3 gives the full variable domain: DARVTQTPRHKVTEMGQEVTMRCQPILGHNTVFWYRQTMMQGLELLAYFRNRAPLDDSGMPKDRFSAEMPDATLATLKIQPSEPRDSAVYFCASGLVSPYTGPLGDGYTFGSGTRLTVV.

This clonotype was seen only a few times. The chain carries TRBV7-2 and TRBJ1-3; tentatively, D is TRBD1 (5 bases). Germline-derived CDR1 and CDR2 are SGHTA and FQGNSA. V shed 5 bases and J shed 2 bases, with 13 bases lying between them. CDR3 size: 15 residues. The CDR3 sequence is CASSLAAGTGNTIYF. DNA for the CDR3: TGTGCCAGCAGCCTCGCGGCAGGGACTGGAAACACCATATATTTT.

This clonotype showed up just a few times. The chain combines TRBV20-1 with TRBJ2-7; 8 bases are a match to TRBD2. Germline assignment: CDR1 DFQATT and CDR2 SNEGSKA (reference sequence). V shed 1 base and J 6 bases; nucleotides not matched to a gene: 8. There are 14 residues in the CDR3. The chain's CDR3 is CSARAPAGVPEQYF. The CDR3 DNA sequence: TGCAGTGCTAGAGCCCCAGCGGGGGTCCCCGAGCAGTACTTC.

The sample holds many counts of this clonotype. The V and J genes are TRBV12-3 or TRBV12-4 and TRBJ1-2; 7 bases agree with TRBD1. The trim removed 6 bases at V and 1 base at J, leaving 5 bases unmatched. The CDR3 extends over 14 amino acids. The chain's CDR3 is CASRRGQINYGYTF. DNA for the CDR3: TGTGCCAGCAGGAGGGGACAGATTAACTATGGCTACACCTTC.

The chain employs TRBV18 and TRBJ1-1; D perhaps matches TRBD1 (5 bases). CDR1 KGHSH and CDR2 LQKENI come from the germline V gene. This CDR3 region has 15 residues. Trimming removed 3 bases at V and 0 bases at J, with 11 bases between. For the CDR3, the DNA is TGTGCCAGCTCACCGACAGTCCCCATGAACACTGAAGCTTTCTTT. This encodes CASSPTVPMNTEAFF.

In its sample, this clonotype was seen a few times. This sequence joins TRBV20-1 and TRBJ2-5; 11 bases align to TRBD2. The CDR3 totals 15 residues. J gave up 1 base and V 5 bases, and 6 bases lay outside the gene matches. Germline CDR1 is DFQATT and CDR2 is SNEGSKA (reference sequence). The CDR3 spells CSAYRLAGTQETQYF. DNA for the CDR3: TGCAGTGCTTACCGACTAGCGGGGACCCAAGAGACCCAGTACTTC.

This clonotype has at least ten counts. The J gene is TRBJ2-5, the V gene TRBV5-5; tentative D call: TRBD2 (5 bases). Between the trimmed V and J ends, which lost 4 bases and 1 base, there was a span of 11 bases. The germline gives CDR1 SGHKS, CDR2 YYEKEE (reference sequence). CDR3 length equals 14 residues. CDR3 amino acids: CASSPRAVQETQYF. Here the CDR3 DNA reads TGTGCCAGCAGCCCGAGGGCCGTCCAAGAGACCCAGTACTTC.

In its sample, this clonotype was seen many times. The chain has TRBV24-1 and TRBJ2-5, with 10 positions matching TRBD1. The V segment lost 4 bases and the J segment 5 bases; nucleotides outside the gene matches: 9. CDR3 size: 16 residues. Germline loops: CDR1 KGHDR, CDR2 SFDVKD. The CDR3 reads CATSDRTSGQGETQYF. Here the CDR3 DNA reads TGTGCCACCAGTGACCGGACGTCGGGACAGGGGGAGACCCAGTACTTC.

This clonotype was observed at least ten times. The CDR3 sequence is CASSGLPGTSTGELFF. The CDR3 region has the DNA TGTGCCAGCAGTGGCTTGCCCGGGACGTCCACCGGGGAGCTGTTTTTT. The rearrangement uses TRBV28 and TRBJ2-2; D could derive from TRBD1 or TRBD2 (5 bases each). Trimming removed 5 bases from V and 4 bases from J, with 17 bases in between. From germline, CDR1 is MDHEN and CDR2 SYDVKM. This CDR3 has 16 amino acids.

The chain employs TRBV5-1 and TRBJ1-1, with TRBD1 identical over 7 bases. From germline, CDR1 is SGHRS and CDR2 YFSETQ. There are 14 residues in the CDR3. Unmatched junction bases numbered 6, after V lost 0 bases and J lost 7 bases. This CDR3 reads CASSLAIGQVEAFF. DNA for the CDR3: TGCGCCAGCAGCTTGGCCATAGGACAGGTTGAAGCTTTCTTT.

A remark on this clonotype: A much larger clone differs from this one at a single base, so this may be a read error. This chain's CDR3 is CSAPDAASGGEESQYF. The CDR3, as DNA: TGCAGTGCCCCCGACGCGGCTAGCGGGGGGGAAGAGAGCCAGTACTTC. V and J are TRBV20-1 and TRBJ2-5, with 12 bases lining up with TRBD2. The length of the CDR3 is 16 residues. Per the germline V gene, CDR1 is DFQATT and CDR2 is SNEGSKA (reference sequence).

J is TRBJ2-2 and V is TRBV29-1; D unresolved. Trimming stripped 4 bases from V and 3 bases from J, with 9 bases between. This CDR3 is 13 amino acids long. Germline CDR1 SQVTM, CDR2 ANQGSEA. Written as DNA, the CDR3 is TGCAGCGTTGGCGGTTTAGACACCGGGGAGCTGTTTTTT. Translation gives CSVGGLDTGELFF.

This clonotype was detected ten times or more. The chain employs TRBV24-1 and TRBJ1-5, with 8 bases fitting TRBD1. The germline V gene encodes CDR1 KGHDR and CDR2 SFDVKD. The ends lost 5 bases at V and 7 bases at J; junction bases unmatched: 6. This CDR3 has 14 residues. CDR3 region: CATSAVDRDQPQHF. CDR3 DNA: TGTGCCACCAGTGCCGTGGACAGGGACCAGCCCCAGCATTTT.

This clonotype was picked up many times. The J gene is TRBJ1-1, the V gene TRBV19, with D possibly TRBD1 on 6 matching bases. The germline V gene has CDR1 LNHDA and CDR2 SQIVND (reference sequence). V was shortened by 3 bases and J by 1 base, with 12 bases between the two germline ends. The CDR3 has 15 residues. The CDR3 here is CASSMSRTANTEAFF. Here the CDR3 DNA reads TGTGCCAGTAGTATGTCAAGGACAGCGAACACTGAAGCTTTCTTT.